This is a list of T cell receptor beta chains from one sample in a study of T-cell reconstitution after alpha-beta-depleted transplantation in children. TCRdb itself ran the PCR reads through MiXCR, one entry per CDR3 protein. The data contain 90,000 to 100,000 distinct CDR3 sequences, roughly a quarter of them singletons. Sequenced material: PBMCs, taken before TCRalphabeta/CD19-depleted stem cell transplant. Source of these receptors: a boy younger than 10 with acute lymphoblastic leukemia, due to receive a stem cell transplant. The CDR3 runs from the conserved cysteine through the conserved F or W. D genes are given only for firm matches. Clone size appears in some rows only: once, few, many, or a class for an expanded clone.

D gene	V gene	J gene	clone size	CDR3 protein	CDR3 DNA
NA	TRBV5-1	TRBJ2-1	NA	CASRDSTRLGSYNEQFF	TGCGCCAGCCGGGACAGCACCCGACTAGGCTCCTACAATGAGCAGTTCTTC
NA	TRBV10-2	TRBJ2-5	NA	CASSNSETQYF	TGCGCCAGCAGCAATTCAGAGACCCAGTACTTC
NA	TRBV12-3/TRBV12-4	TRBJ2-3	few	CASSHDLRTDTQYF	TGTGCCAGCAGTCATGACCTTCGAACAGATACGCAGTATTTT
TRBD2	TRBV5-1	TRBJ2-2	NA	CASSLAPSGRQASTGELFF	TGCGCCAGCAGCTTGGCACCTAGCGGCCGACAAGCGAGCACCGGGGAGCTGTTTTTT
NA	TRBV20-1	TRBJ2-5	few	CSASDLETQYF	TGCAGTGCCAGTGATTTGGAGACCCAGTACTTC
NA	TRBV29-1	TRBJ1-2	NA	CSFLLGPGASDGYTF	TGCAGCTTTTTATTGGGACCCGGGGCGTCTGATGGCTACACCTTC
NA	TRBV28	TRBJ2-2	few	CATAGPTGELFF	TGTGCCACCGCCGGGCCGACCGGGGAGCTGTTTTTT
NA	TRBV4-1	TRBJ1-5	NA	CASSRTSDSLDQPQHF	TGCGCCAGCAGCCGAACAAGCGACAGCCTTGATCAGCCCCAGCATTTT
NA	TRBV5-6	TRBJ2-3	few	CASSLGPTDGEGF	TGTGCCAGCAGCTTGGGACCGACAGACGGCGAGGGTTTT
NA	TRBV29-1	TRBJ2-7	NA	CNALRGSYEQYF	TGCAACGCGCTCAGGGGCTCCTACGAGCAGTACTTC
NA	TRBV7-2	TRBJ2-1	few	CASSSLGPGNEQFF	TGTGCCAGCAGCTCTCTGGGGCCGGGGAATGAGCAGTTCTTC
NA	TRBV11-3	TRBJ2-3	few	CASSLGADTDTQYF	TGTGCCAGCAGCTTAGGAGCGGACACAGATACGCAGTATTTT
NA	TRBV9	TRBJ2-5	few	CASGVGDGAETQYF	TGTGCCAGTGGAGTGGGGGATGGAGCGGAGACCCAGTACTTC
NA	TRBV7-9	TRBJ2-7	few	CASSPFNYEQYF	TGTGCCAGCAGCCCTTTTAATTACGAGCAGTACTTC
TRBD1	TRBV25-1	TRBJ2-1	few	CASSGNDRVHNEQFF	TGTGCCAGCAGTGGAAATGACAGGGTCCACAATGAGCAGTTCTTC
NA	TRBV4-1	TRBJ2-1	NA	CASSQDPNAQAPEFF	TGCGCCAGCAGCCAAGATCCTAACGCGCAGGCGCCGGAGTTCTTC
NA	TRBV7-6	TRBJ2-7	NA	CASSIQPSYEQYF	TGTGCCAGCAGCATCCAGCCTTCCTACGAGCAGTACTTC
TRBD2	TRBV3-1	TRBJ2-2	NA	CASSPPGGATGELFF	TGTGCCAGCAGCCCCCCGGGGGGGGCCACCGGGGAGCTGTTTTTT
NA	TRBV5-5	TRBJ2-7	NA	CASISSATTTYEQYF	TGTGCCAGCATCTCTTCTGCCACAACCACCTACGAGCAGTACTTC
TRBD2	TRBV12-3/TRBV12-4	TRBJ2-1	few	CASITAGGLVMF	TGTGCCAGCATCACCGCGGGGGGCCTGGTCATGTTT
NA	TRBV5-5	TRBJ2-5	NA	CASSPVMNRQTQYF	TGTGCCAGCAGCCCGGTGATGAATAGGCAGACCCAGTACTTC
TRBD1	TRBV27	TRBJ2-7	NA	CASRTGLDEQYF	TGTGCCAGCAGGACAGGGTTGGACGAGCAGTACTTC
NA	TRBV28	TRBJ2-5	NA	CARTETNRRTQYF	TGTGCCAGAACTGAGACTAACCGACGGACCCAGTACTTC
TRBD2	TRBV20-1	TRBJ2-7	NA	CSAGPGLADTYEQYF	TGCAGTGCAGGCCCAGGACTAGCGGATACCTACGAGCAGTACTTC
NA	TRBV12-3/TRBV12-4	TRBJ1-2	NA	CASSNIQGYGYTF	TGTGCCAGCAGTAACATTCAGGGGTATGGCTACACCTTC
NA	TRBV29-1	TRBJ2-1	many	CSVDGGGSSYNEQFF	TGCAGCGTTGATGGGGGCGGGAGCTCCTACAATGAGCAGTTCTTC
TRBD2	TRBV19	TRBJ2-1	NA	CASSIGLAEFNEQFF	TGTGCCAGTAGTATTGGCCTAGCGGAGTTTAATGAGCAGTTCTTC
NA	TRBV27	TRBJ1-3	many	CASSLRSGNTIYF	TGTGCCAGCAGTTTAAGATCGGGAAACACCATATATTTT
NA	TRBV12-3/TRBV12-4	TRBJ1-4	few	CASSPSGSSATNEKLFF	TGTGCCAGCAGCCCTTCAGGGAGTTCAGCAACTAATGAAAAACTGTTTTTT
NA	TRBV7-9	TRBJ1-1	few	CASSLGVGGTNTEAFF	TGTGCCAGCAGCTTAGGGGTTGGGGGGACCAACACTGAAGCTTTCTTT
NA	TRBV28	TRBJ2-5	many	CASSLGGSVKTQYF	TGTGCCAGCAGTTTAGGAGGGTCGGTGAAGACCCAGTACTTC
TRBD1	TRBV5-1	TRBJ1-3	many	CASSVGTGEGNTIYF	TGCGCCAGCAGCGTCGGGACAGGGGAAGGAAACACCATATATTTT
NA	TRBV3-1	TRBJ1-3	few	CASSYLPSSGNTIYF	TGTGCCAGCAGCTACCTCCCCAGCTCTGGAAACACCATATATTTT
NA	TRBV9	TRBJ2-3	many	CASRGASDTQYF	TGTGCCAGCCGGGGCGCATCCGATACGCAGTATTTT
NA	TRBV11-3	TRBJ1-1	NA	CASSLDGRGGSTEAFF	TGTGCCAGCAGCTTAGATGGGAGGGGAGGTTCCACTGAAGCTTTCTTT
NA	TRBV12-3/TRBV12-4	TRBJ1-1	few	CASSLFGRGAFF	TGTGCCAGCAGTTTATTCGGCAGGGGAGCTTTCTTT
NA	TRBV11-2	TRBJ2-3	NA	CASSPEPDTQYF	TGTGCCAGCAGCCCGGAGCCAGATACGCAGTATTTT
NA	TRBV15	TRBJ2-7	NA	CATSRDRGGLREQYF	TGTGCCACCAGCAGAGATAGGGGGGGGCTCCGAGAGCAGTACTTC
NA	TRBV9	TRBJ2-7	NA	CASSVATRSPIDEQYF	TGTGCCAGCAGCGTAGCTACGAGAAGCCCGATCGACGAGCAGTACTTC
NA	TRBV4-1	TRBJ1-1	few	CASSQDRAANTEAFF	TGCGCCAGCAGCCAAGATAGGGCAGCGAACACTGAAGCTTTCTTT
NA	TRBV7-2	TRBJ1-2	NA	CASSLRRGGGYGYTF	TGTGCCAGCAGCTTACGCAGAGGGGGGGGCTATGGCTACACCTTC
NA	TRBV5-5	TRBJ1-2	NA	CASSLEGGYGYTF	TGTGCCAGCAGCTTGGAGGGCGGCTATGGCTACACCTTC
NA	TRBV5-1	TRBJ2-6	NA	CASSFQVPITGVNVLTF	TGCGCCAGCAGCTTCCAGGTTCCCATCACTGGGGTCAACGTCCTGACTTTC
TRBD2	TRBV20-1	TRBJ2-3	few	CSARDDLAGGRADTQYF	TGCAGTGCTAGGGACGATCTAGCGGGAGGGCGTGCAGATACGCAGTATTTT
TRBD2	TRBV5-6	TRBJ2-1	NA	CASRLLAEGPNEQFF	TGTGCCAGCAGGTTACTAGCGGAGGGACCCAATGAGCAGTTCTTC
TRBD1	TRBV10-2	TRBJ2-1	many	CATLLPGGWNEQFF	TGCGCCACCCTACTCCCAGGGGGCTGGAATGAGCAGTTCTTC
NA	TRBV11-1	TRBJ2-5	few	CASSLHGGAYETQYF	TGTGCCAGCAGCCTACACGGAGGGGCGTATGAGACCCAGTACTTC
NA	TRBV10-3	TRBJ2-3	NA	CAISETASTDTQYF	TGTGCCATCAGTGAGACGGCTAGCACAGATACGCAGTATTTT